This TCR beta chain was recovered during a study of high-grade serous ovarian cancer treatment subgroups. Study details: Samples averaged roughly 15,000 reads and thousands of unique TCR beta rearrangements.

The method was immunoSEQ multiplex PCR; TCRdb's version includes in-frame clones alone and lacks a portion of them. The repertoire holds some 3,900 clones, with about three quarters as singletons. This CDR3 comprises 15 residues. The V end was cut by 4 bases, the J end by 8 bases, with 19 bases between. Per the germline V gene, CDR1 is SGHNT and CDR2 is YYREEE (reference sequence). Tumor tissue was taken before any definitive surgery or chemotherapy was given. The TCR originated in a human donor with high-grade serous ovarian cancer. Sequenced sample: tumor tissue. This chain joins TRBV5-4 and TRBJ2-1; D is unresolved. In nucleotides, the CDR3 is TGTGCCAGCAGCGCTTCTACCTCCCTAGGCGATGAGCAGTTCTTC. Its translation: CASSASTSLGDEQFF.